The clone carrying this T cell receptor (beta chain) was recorded at least ten times. These data are taken from a study of read filtering for tumor transcriptome and immune sequencing. Whole-study context: Mean patient age was 65.9 years, range roughly 45 to 85; roughly 18 male, 14 female. DNase treatment preceded whole-transcriptome library preparation. RNA-seq yielded only about 75 to 1273 TCR reads, IR-seq about 4.05 to 10.27 million.

Trimming left V 1 base short and J 4 bases short, with 8 bases between. The CDR3 is 14 amino acids. CDR1 and CDR2 (germline): SGDLS, YYNGEE. Sampling of bone marrow took place during active disease in every patient. Molecular barcoded adaptors covering alpha/delta and beta/gamma chains were used on around 400 ng RNA. In TCRdb, the reads were re-called with MiXCR into one record per CDR3 protein. The sample has fewer than 50,000 distinct CDR3 sequences, approximately 14% seen once. The sample was a population of CD138-negative cells sorted from bone marrow. This receptor was obtained from a donor over 35 with multiple myeloma. The V and J genes are TRBV9 and TRBJ2-2; TRBD1 is a possible D gene (5 bases). The CDR3 DNA sequence: TGTGCCAGCAGCGTAAAGGGGATCACCGGGGAGCTGTTTTTT. This translates into CASSVKGITGELFF.